A single sample gave rise to the 9 T cell receptor beta chains below, sequenced in a study of vaccination effects on CD4 cells after COVID-19. These receptors have no known antigen. In the ViraFEST assay, antigen-specific CD4+ clonotypes were identified by expansion after peptide-pool stimulation. After less than 11 days in culture, the CD4+ T cells were isolated. Neither prior SARS-CoV-2 infection nor positive nucleocapsid antibodies were present in the vaccine recipients. Profiling relied on immunoSEQ multiplex PCR, and the TCRdb table lists in-frame clones only, not all of them. The profile covers roughly 30,000 clones, with around 73% appearing a single time and around 30% taken by the ten largest. The source was CD4+ T cells from PBMCs cultured with HCoV-OC43 spike peptides, collected before COVID-19 vaccination. Subset indicated: HCoV-OC43 spike overlapping peptide pool stimulation. These receptors came from a human donor who received a COVID-19 vaccine.

This clone was picked up a small number of times. The chain carries TRBV12-3 or TRBV12-4 and TRBJ1-2, with no clear D. The CDR3 has 12 residues. V was clipped by 3 bases and J by 8 bases, with 10 bases between them. The CDR3 DNA is TGTGCCAGCAGTTTTGGCGGGGTCGGCTACACCTTC. Its translation is CASSFGGVGYTF.

This chain links TRBV4-3 with TRBJ2-5; maybe TRBD1 (7 bases). This CDR3 contains 16 residues. Germline values: CDR1 LGHNA, CDR2 YSLEER. Trimming took off 4 bases at V and 4 bases at J, with 19 bases between the two ends. The CDR3 spells CASSRRGQFEPETQYF. The CDR3 DNA reads as TGCGCCAGCAGCCGGAGGGGGCAGTTCGAACCAGAGACCCAGTACTTC.

This chain links TRBV12-5 with TRBJ1-5; 9 bases agree with TRBD1. The CDR3 extends over 15 amino acids. Germline CDR1 is LGHNT and CDR2 is FRNRAP. V trimming: 7 bases; J trimming: 3 bases; junction bases outside the gene matches: 7. CDR3 amino acids: CASAITGGLNQPQHF. The CDR3 nucleotides are TGTGCTAGTGCTATTACAGGGGGCCTCAATCAGCCCCAGCATTTT.

This clone appeared a few times. The chain couples TRBV3-1 (or the pseudogene TRBV3-2) to TRBJ1-2; D call uncertain. The CDR3 extends over 13 amino acids. Germline V gives CDR1 LGHDT, CDR2 YNNKEL (reference sequence). Trimming pared 2 bases from V and 5 bases from J, leaving 9 bases between. The CDR3: CASSQIMGYGYTF. The CDR3 DNA follows: TGTGCCAGCAGCCAAATAATGGGTTATGGCTACACCTTC.

The rearrangement joins TRBV6-6 to TRBJ2-5, with no clear D. Trimming took off 4 bases at V and 1 base at J, with 4 bases between the two ends. Germline V gene data show CDR1 as MNHNY and CDR2 as SVGAGI (reference sequence). The CDR3 consists of 12 residues. CDR3 sequence reads: CASSWSQETQYF. The CDR3 DNA reads TGTGCCAGCAGTTGGAGCCAAGAGACCCAGTACTTC.

This clone was picked up a small number of times. The rearrangement joins TRBV4-1 to TRBJ1-6; 7 nucleotides agree with TRBD1. This CDR3 is built from 16 residues. Germline V lookup: CDR1 MGHRA, CDR2 YSYEKL. Unmatched junction bases numbered 14, after V lost 5 bases and J lost 10 bases. The CDR3 nucleotides read TGCGCCAGCAGCGTCGACAGGGATCCGGGACGGTCACCCCTCCACTTT. It specifies CASSVDRDPGRSPLHF.

The chain employs TRBV10-3 and TRBJ2-7, with unresolved D. Germline V lookup: CDR1 ENHRY, CDR2 SYGVKD. The length of the CDR3 is 12 residues. Trimming took 2 bases from V and 4 from J, leaving 6 bases between them. Here the CDR3 reads CAISEGTYEQYF. In DNA, the CDR3 is TGTGCCATCAGTGAGGGCACGTACGAGCAGTACTTC.

The chain couples TRBV20-1 to TRBJ2-2; 9 bases are shared with TRBD2. Germline V gene lookup returns CDR1 DFQATT and CDR2 SNEGSKA (reference sequence). The junction had 9 bases not matched to a gene; V was cut back by 3 bases and J by 4 bases. This CDR3 spans 16 amino acids. The CDR3 sequence is CSASPGTSSPTGELFF. CDR3 nucleotides: TGCAGTGCTAGTCCCGGGACTAGCAGTCCCACCGGGGAGCTGTTTTTT.

The chain links TRBV19 to TRBJ2-2; no clear D. Trimming removed 7 bases at V and 3 bases at J, with 12 bases between. Germline V CDR1 and CDR2: LNHDA, SQIVND (reference sequence). This CDR3 comprises 14 residues. CDR3 amino acids: CASKVIRDTGELFF. CDR3 in DNA: TGTGCCAGTAAAGTAATCCGGGACACCGGGGAGCTGTTTTTT. Looking up the rest from reference TRBV19 and TRBJ2-2 gives the full variable domain: DGGITQSPKYLFRKEGQNVTLSCEQNLNHDAMYWYRQDPGQGLRLIYYSQIVNDFQKGDIAEGYSVSREKKESFPLTVTSAQKNPTAFYLCASKVIRDTGELFFGEGSRLTVL.